A single sample gave rise to the 8 T cell receptor beta chains below, sequenced in a study of Ad26.COV2.S vaccination and SARS-CoV-2 variants. Using immunoSEQ multiplex PCR, the repertoire was profiled, and TCRdb retains in-frame clones only, with some absent. Of some 270,000 clones listed, roughly nine tenths are singletons. The treatment here: some 20 received Ad26.COV2.S at low or high dose, single or two shots; several received placebo; per-sample allocation not given. Collection of the samples took place on day 63 after the first injection of vaccine or placebo. The material sequenced was peripheral blood, taken in a trial of Ad26.COV2.S vaccine versus placebo. These receptors all stem from a person between 18 and 65 years old who received the Ad26.COV2.S COVID-19 vaccine or a placebo.

V is TRBV11-2 and J is TRBJ2-3, with D unresolved. The V end was cut by 6 bases, the J end by 4 bases, with 8 bases between. Germline assignment: CDR1 SGHAT and CDR2 FQNNGV. The CDR3 has 12 amino acids. The CDR3 spells CASRKESDTQYF. The CDR3 DNA follows: TGTGCCAGCAGAAAGGAGTCAGATACGCAGTATTTT.

The V gene is TRBV3-1 (or the pseudogene TRBV3-2), the J gene TRBJ2-5; the D call may be TRBD1 or TRBD2 (5 bases each). V lost 4 bases to trimming and J lost 1 base, with 13 bases between them. The V gene's germline CDR1 is LGHDT and CDR2 YNNKEL (reference sequence). The CDR3 has 15 residues. CDR3 region: CASSLTGPSQETQYF. Written as DNA, the CDR3 is TGTGCCAGCAGCCTTACGGGGCCCTCCCAAGAGACCCAGTACTTC.

V usage is TRBV5-4 and J usage is TRBJ2-7, with TRBD2 matching over 7 bases. Germline V gives CDR1 SGHNT, CDR2 YYREEE (reference sequence). V lost 4 bases to trimming and J lost 2 bases; unmatched junction nucleotides: 12. The CDR3 consists of 16 residues. The CDR3 reads CASSDLSGALPYEQYF. The CDR3 nucleotides are TGTGCCAGCAGCGACCTAAGCGGGGCCTTACCCTACGAGCAGTACTTC.

This clone has only one observation. The chain couples TRBV6-1 to TRBJ2-1; tentative D call: TRBD2 (7 bases). This CDR3 comprises 12 residues. The germline V and J ends were trimmed by 1 base and 15 bases, with 13 bases remaining between them. The germline V gene encodes CDR1 MNHNS and CDR2 SASEGT. CDR3 residues: CASSEVGGGPFF. The DNA of the CDR3 is TGTGCCAGCAGTGAAGTTGGGGGGGGGCCGTTCTTC.

This clone showed up just a few times. This specimen includes other DNA sequences encoding the same CDR3. The J gene is TRBJ2-7, the V gene TRBV5-4, with a weak D call TRBD1 (5 bases). This CDR3 is 13 amino acids long. Germline V gene sequence: CDR1 SGHNT, CDR2 YYREEE (reference sequence). Trimming removed 0 bases at V and 1 base at J, with 5 bases between. CDR3 sequence reads: CASSLAGSYEQYF. CDR3 DNA: TGTGCCAGCAGCTTGGCAGGGTCCTACGAGCAGTACTTC.

The V gene is TRBV27, the J gene TRBJ2-3; D might be TRBD1 or TRBD2, each matching 6 bases. The CDR3 spans 16 residues. The germline CDR1 and CDR2 sequences are MNHEY and SMNVEV (reference sequence). The V gene lost 4 bases and the J gene lost 6 bases, with 20 bases spanning the gap. The CDR3 DNA reads as TGTGCCAGCAGTTACTTGGGGGGCGAGAGCCCGGATACGCAGTATTTT. It codes for CASSYLGGESPDTQYF.

The chain employs TRBV15 and TRBJ1-4; D is possibly TRBD1 (5 bases). Per the germline V gene, CDR1 is LNHNV and CDR2 is YYDKDF (reference sequence). Trimming shortened V by 5 bases and J by 3 bases, and 7 bases separated the two germline ends. The CDR3 sequence is 13 residues long. The CDR3 loop reads CATSGGANEKLFF. The CDR3 DNA reads TGTGCCACCAGCGGGGGAGCTAATGAAAAACTGTTTTTT. Full variable domain (missing parts from reference TRBV15 and TRBJ1-4): DAMVIQNPRYQVTQFGKPVTLSCSQTLNHNVMYWYQQKSSQAPKLLFHYYDKDFNNEADTPDNFQSRRPNTSFCFLDIRSPGLGDTAMYLCATSGGANEKLFFGSGTQLSVL.

The J gene is TRBJ1-2, the V gene TRBV30; D is ambiguous. The germline V gene encodes CDR1 GTSNPN and CDR2 SVGIG (reference sequence). The CDR3 contains 15 residues. Trimming took 0 bases from V and 4 from J, leaving 15 bases between them. The CDR3 reads CAWSVLARRPYGYTF. For the CDR3, the DNA is TGTGCCTGGAGTGTACTAGCCAGGAGACCCTATGGCTACACCTTC.